This TCR beta chain was captured in a study of blood T cells in healthy people across ages. Then a second PCR, running about 6 to 11 cycles, was carried out with a sample-barcoded 5' primer and a J-beta primer mix. Samples each returned at least 2.5 million CDR3-containing paired-end reads. TCRdb ran MiXCR on the 5' RACE reads and lists one entry per CDR3 protein. The table has hundreds of thousands of distinct CDR3 sequences, around 20% seen once. Trimming took 7 bases from V and 4 from J; bases not matched to a gene: 4. CDR3 length: 13 residues. CDR1 is SQVTM, CDR2 ANQGSEA, per germline. All donors came from Russia, were Caucasian and healthy, and spanned ages about 6 to 100. At least 7 million PBMCs were isolated per sample.

The genes are TRBV29-1 and TRBJ2-1; 10 nucleotides align to TRBD2. The sample consisted of blood. This sequence originates from a man aged 65 to 85 in good health. CDR3 loop: CSGGTSEYNEQFF. The CDR3 DNA reads as TGCAGCGGCGGGACTAGCGAGTACAATGAGCAGTTCTTC.